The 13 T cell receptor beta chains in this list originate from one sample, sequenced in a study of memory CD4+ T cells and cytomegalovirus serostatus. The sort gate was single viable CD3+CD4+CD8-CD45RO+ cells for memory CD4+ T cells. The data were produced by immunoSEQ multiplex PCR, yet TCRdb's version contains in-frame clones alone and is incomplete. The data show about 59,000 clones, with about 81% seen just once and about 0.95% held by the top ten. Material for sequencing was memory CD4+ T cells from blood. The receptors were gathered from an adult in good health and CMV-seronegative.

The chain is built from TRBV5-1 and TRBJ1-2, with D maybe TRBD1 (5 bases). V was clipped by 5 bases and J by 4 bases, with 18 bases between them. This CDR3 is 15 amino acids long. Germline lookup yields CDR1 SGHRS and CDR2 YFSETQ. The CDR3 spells CASSRGEDSGYGYTF. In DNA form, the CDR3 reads TGCGCCAGCAGTCGCGGGGAAGACAGCGGCTATGGCTACACCTTC.

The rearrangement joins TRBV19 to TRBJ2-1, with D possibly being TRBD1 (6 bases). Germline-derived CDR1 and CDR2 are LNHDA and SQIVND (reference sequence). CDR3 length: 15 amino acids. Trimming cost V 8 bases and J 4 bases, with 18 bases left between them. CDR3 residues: CASLKVGRGYNEQFF. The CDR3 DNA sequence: TGTGCCAGTTTAAAGGTAGGCAGGGGATACAATGAGCAGTTCTTC.

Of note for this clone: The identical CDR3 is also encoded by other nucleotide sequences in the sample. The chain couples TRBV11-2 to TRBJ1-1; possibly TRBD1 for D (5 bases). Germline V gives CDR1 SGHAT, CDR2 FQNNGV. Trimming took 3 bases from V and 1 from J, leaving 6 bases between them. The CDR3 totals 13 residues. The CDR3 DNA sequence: TGTGCCAGCAGCTTCACAGGGAACACTGAAGCTTTCTTT. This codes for CASSFTGNTEAFF.

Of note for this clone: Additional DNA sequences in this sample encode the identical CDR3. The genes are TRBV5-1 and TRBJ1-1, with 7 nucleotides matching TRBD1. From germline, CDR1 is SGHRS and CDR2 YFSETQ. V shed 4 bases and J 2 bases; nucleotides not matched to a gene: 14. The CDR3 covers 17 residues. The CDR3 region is CASSQRSNRGGNTEAFF. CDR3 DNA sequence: TGCGCCAGCAGCCAAAGGTCAAACAGGGGAGGAAACACTGAAGCTTTCTTT.

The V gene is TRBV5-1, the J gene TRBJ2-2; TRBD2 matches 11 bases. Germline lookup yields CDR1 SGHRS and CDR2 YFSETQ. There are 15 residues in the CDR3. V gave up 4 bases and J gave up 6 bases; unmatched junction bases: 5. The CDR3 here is CASSRGLAAAGELFF. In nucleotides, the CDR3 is TGCGCCAGCAGCAGGGGACTAGCGGCCGCCGGGGAGCTGTTTTTT.

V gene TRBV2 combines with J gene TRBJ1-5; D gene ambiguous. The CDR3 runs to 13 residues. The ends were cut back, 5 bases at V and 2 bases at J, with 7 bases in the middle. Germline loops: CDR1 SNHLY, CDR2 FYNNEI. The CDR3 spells CASSSRGNQPQHF. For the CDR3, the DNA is TGTGCCAGCAGTTCCCGGGGCAATCAGCCCCAGCATTTT. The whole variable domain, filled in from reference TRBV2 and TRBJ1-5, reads EPEVTQTPSHQVTQMGQEVILRCVPISNHLYFYWYRQILGQKVEFLVSFYNNEISEKSEIFDDQFSVERPDGSNFTLKIRSTKLEDSAMYFCASSSRGNQPQHFGDGTRLSIL.

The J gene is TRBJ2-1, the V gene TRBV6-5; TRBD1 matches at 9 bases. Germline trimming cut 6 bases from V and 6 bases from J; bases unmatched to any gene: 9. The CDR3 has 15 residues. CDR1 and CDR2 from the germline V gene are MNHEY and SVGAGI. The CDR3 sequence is CASSLDRGRGNEQFF. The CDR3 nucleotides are TGTGCCAGCAGCCTGGACAGGGGTCGGGGCAATGAGCAGTTCTTC.

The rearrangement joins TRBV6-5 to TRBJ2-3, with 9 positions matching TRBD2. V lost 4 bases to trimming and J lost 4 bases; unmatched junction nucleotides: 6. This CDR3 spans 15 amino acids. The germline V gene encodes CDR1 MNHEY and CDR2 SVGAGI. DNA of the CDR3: TGTGCCAGCAGTTCGATAGCGGGAGTCTCAGATACGCAGTATTTT. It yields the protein CASSSIAGVSDTQYF.

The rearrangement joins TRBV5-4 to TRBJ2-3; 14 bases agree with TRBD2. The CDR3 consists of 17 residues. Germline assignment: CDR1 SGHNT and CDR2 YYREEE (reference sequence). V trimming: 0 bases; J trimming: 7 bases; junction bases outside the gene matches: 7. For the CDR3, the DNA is TGTGCCAGCAGCTTGGGCGGGACTAGCGGGAGAGGGCATACGCAGTATTTT. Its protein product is CASSLGGTSGRGHTQYF.

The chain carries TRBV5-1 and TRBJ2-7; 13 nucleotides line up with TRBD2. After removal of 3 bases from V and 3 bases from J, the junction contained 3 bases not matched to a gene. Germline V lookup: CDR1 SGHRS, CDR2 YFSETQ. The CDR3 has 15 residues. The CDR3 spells CASSSGTSGDYEQYF. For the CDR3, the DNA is TGCGCCAGCAGCTCCGGGACTAGCGGGGACTACGAGCAGTACTTC.

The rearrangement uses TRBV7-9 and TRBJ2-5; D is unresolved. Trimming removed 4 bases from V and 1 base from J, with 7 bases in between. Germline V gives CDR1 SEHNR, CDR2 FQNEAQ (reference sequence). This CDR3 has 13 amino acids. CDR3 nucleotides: TGTGCCAGCAGCTCCGGGCTCCAAGAGACCCAGTACTTC. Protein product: CASSSGLQETQYF.

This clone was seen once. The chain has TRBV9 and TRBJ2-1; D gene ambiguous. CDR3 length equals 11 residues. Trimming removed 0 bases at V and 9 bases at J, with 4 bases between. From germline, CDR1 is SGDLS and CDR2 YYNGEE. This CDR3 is CASSVDSEQFF. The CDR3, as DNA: TGTGCCAGCAGCGTAGATAGTGAGCAGTTCTTC.

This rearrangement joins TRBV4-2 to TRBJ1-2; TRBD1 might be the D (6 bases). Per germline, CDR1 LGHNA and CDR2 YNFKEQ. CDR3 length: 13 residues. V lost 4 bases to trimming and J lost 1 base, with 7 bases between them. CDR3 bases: TGTGCCAGCAGCCCAGGGGTTAACTATGGCTACACCTTC. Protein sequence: CASSPGVNYGYTF.